This is a list of T cell receptor beta chains from one sample in a study of early T cells in non-severe SARS-CoV-2 infection. TCRdb reanalysed the 5' RACE reads using MiXCR and keeps one entry per CDR3 protein. The table records roughly 80,000 distinct CDR3 sequences, roughly an eighth of them present only once. The specimen sequenced was whole blood. Source of these receptors: an adult who was a healthcare worker with PCR-confirmed SARS-CoV-2 infection or an uninfected control (not recorded which). The CDR3 runs from the conserved cysteine through the conserved F or W.

V gene: TRBV7-8
J gene: TRBJ1-1
CDR3 protein: CASSFDGGGTEAFF

V gene: TRBV27
J gene: TRBJ1-6
CDR3 protein: CASSPSSALYNSPLHF

V gene: TRBV7-8
J gene: TRBJ2-7
CDR3 protein: CASSLDLAVTYEQYF

V gene: TRBV29-1
J gene: TRBJ2-7
CDR3 protein: CSVTSGGAYEQYF

V gene: TRBV21-1
J gene: TRBJ1-1
CDR3 protein: CASPDTGRGTEAFF

V gene: TRBV12-3/TRBV12-4
J gene: TRBJ2-7
CDR3 protein: CASSPPATGRHEQYF

V gene: TRBV7-9
J gene: TRBJ2-7
CDR3 protein: CASSWTIHEQYF

V gene: TRBV6-1
J gene: TRBJ2-3
CDR3 protein: CASTQDGLAGVLREGF

V gene: TRBV19
J gene: TRBJ2-2
CDR3 protein: CATSGRTGELFF

V gene: TRBV7-2
J gene: TRBJ2-2
CDR3 protein: CASSLYKSGELFF

V gene: TRBV7-2
J gene: TRBJ2-5
CDR3 protein: CASSLQGARETQYF

V gene: TRBV20-1
J gene: TRBJ2-1
CDR3 protein: CSARFEGTAGLADYNEQFF

V gene: TRBV29-1
J gene: TRBJ2-5
CDR3 protein: CSVGHGQETQYF

V gene: TRBV20-1
J gene: TRBJ2-7
CDR3 protein: CSAMGLAAPYEQYF

V gene: TRBV6-2/TRBV6-3
J gene: TRBJ2-1
CDR3 protein: CASSYWHNEQFF

V gene: TRBV5-1
J gene: TRBJ1-1
CDR3 protein: CASSLAPGSTATEAFF

V gene: TRBV11-2
J gene: TRBJ1-2
CDR3 protein: CASSPSGSYNYGYTF

V gene: TRBV27
J gene: TRBJ2-2
CDR3 protein: CASSINSGELFF

V gene: TRBV11-1
J gene: TRBJ2-3
CDR3 protein: CASSRGQPTDTQYF

V gene: TRBV30
J gene: TRBJ2-1
CDR3 protein: CAWSPTGGDEQFF

V gene: TRBV12-3/TRBV12-4
J gene: TRBJ1-1
CDR3 protein: CASSPGTGYTEAFF

V gene: TRBV7-6
J gene: TRBJ2-5
CDR3 protein: CASRGLAEETQYF

V gene: TRBV7-2
J gene: TRBJ1-5
CDR3 protein: CASSIQPSNQPQHF

V gene: TRBV14
J gene: TRBJ2-2
CDR3 protein: CASSHSGGPSNTGELFF

V gene: TRBV27
J gene: TRBJ2-2
CDR3 protein: CASSSHSTAGELFF

V gene: TRBV4-1
J gene: TRBJ1-3
CDR3 protein: CASSQAPPPASGNTIYF

V gene: TRBV11-2
J gene: TRBJ2-3
CDR3 protein: CASSLLTSTDTQYF

V gene: TRBV30
J gene: TRBJ2-3
CDR3 protein: CAWSVSSGEDTQYF

V gene: TRBV3-1
J gene: TRBJ2-7
CDR3 protein: CASRQTGILYEQYF

V gene: TRBV9
J gene: TRBJ2-5
CDR3 protein: CASSVVGTPGVVEETQYF

V gene: TRBV11-2
J gene: TRBJ2-1
CDR3 protein: CASSLDRPGYDEQFF

V gene: TRBV12-3/TRBV12-4
J gene: TRBJ2-3
CDR3 protein: CASSPRGSGGPVDTQYF

V gene: TRBV2
J gene: TRBJ1-2
CDR3 protein: CASKGGNRGVSGYTF

V gene: TRBV19
J gene: TRBJ2-1
CDR3 protein: CASSSPPLDRGELKQFF

V gene: TRBV27
J gene: TRBJ1-2
CDR3 protein: CASSFLSADGYTF

V gene: TRBV18
J gene: TRBJ1-3
CDR3 protein: CASSLQGSGNTIYF

V gene: TRBV7-6
J gene: TRBJ1-1
CDR3 protein: CASSLGTGNTEAFF

V gene: TRBV27
J gene: TRBJ2-4
CDR3 protein: CASSTGLPRAKNIQYF

V gene: TRBV5-1
J gene: TRBJ2-3
CDR3 protein: CASSLEGGSSTDTQYF

V gene: TRBV7-3
J gene: TRBJ2-1
CDR3 protein: CASSLMRGGNEQFF

V gene: TRBV18
J gene: TRBJ2-3
CDR3 protein: CASSPFGASSSTDTQYF

V gene: TRBV6-5
J gene: TRBJ2-4
CDR3 protein: CASSFLSADRENIQYF

V gene: TRBV11-2
J gene: TRBJ2-5
CDR3 protein: CASSQGLRPQETQYF

V gene: TRBV4-2
J gene: TRBJ2-6
CDR3 protein: CASSQAPGWSSGANVLTF

V gene: TRBV10-3
J gene: TRBJ2-1
CDR3 protein: CAISEGGADSSYNEQFF

V gene: TRBV7-3
J gene: TRBJ2-2
CDR3 protein: CASTKDPSSGPGELFF

V gene: TRBV12-3/TRBV12-4
J gene: TRBJ2-2
CDR3 protein: CASSPGFLHPNTGELFF